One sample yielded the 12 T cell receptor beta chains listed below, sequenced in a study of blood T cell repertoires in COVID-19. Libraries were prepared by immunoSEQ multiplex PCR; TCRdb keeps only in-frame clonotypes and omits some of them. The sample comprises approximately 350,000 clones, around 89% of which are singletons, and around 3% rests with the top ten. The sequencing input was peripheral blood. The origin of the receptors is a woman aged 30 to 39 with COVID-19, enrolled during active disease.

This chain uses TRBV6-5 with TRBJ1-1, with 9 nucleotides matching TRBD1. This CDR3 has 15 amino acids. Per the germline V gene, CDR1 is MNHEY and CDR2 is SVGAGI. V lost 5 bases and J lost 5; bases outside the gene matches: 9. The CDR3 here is CASSPWGQGETEAFF. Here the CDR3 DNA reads TGTGCCAGCAGTCCGTGGGGACAGGGAGAAACTGAAGCTTTCTTT.

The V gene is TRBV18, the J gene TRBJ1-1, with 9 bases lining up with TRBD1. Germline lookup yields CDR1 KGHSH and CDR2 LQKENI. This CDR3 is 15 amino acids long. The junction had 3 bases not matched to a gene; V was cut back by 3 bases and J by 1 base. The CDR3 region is CASSPPGQGNTEAFF. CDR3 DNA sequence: TGTGCCAGCTCACCGCCGGGACAGGGGAACACTGAAGCTTTCTTT.

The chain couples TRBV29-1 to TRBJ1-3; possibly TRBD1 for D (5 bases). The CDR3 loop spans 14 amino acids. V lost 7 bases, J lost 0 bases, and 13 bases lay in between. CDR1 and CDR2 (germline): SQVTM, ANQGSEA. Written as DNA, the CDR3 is TGCAGCGCCCGGACATTGAGCTCTGGAAACACCATATATTTT. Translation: CSARTLSSGNTIYF.

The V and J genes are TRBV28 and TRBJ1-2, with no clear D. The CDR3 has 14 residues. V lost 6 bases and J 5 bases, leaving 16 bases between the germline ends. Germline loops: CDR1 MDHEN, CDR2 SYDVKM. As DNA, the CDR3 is TGTGCCAGCAGCCCCCGAGTGTCGGGGTATGGCTACACCTTC. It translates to CASSPRVSGYGYTF.

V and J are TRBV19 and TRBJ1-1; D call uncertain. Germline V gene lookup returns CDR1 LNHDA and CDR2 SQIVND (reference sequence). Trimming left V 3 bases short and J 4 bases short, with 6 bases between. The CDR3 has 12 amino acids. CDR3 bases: TGTGCCAGTAGTATGGTGGCCACTGAAGCTTTCTTT. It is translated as CASSMVATEAFF.

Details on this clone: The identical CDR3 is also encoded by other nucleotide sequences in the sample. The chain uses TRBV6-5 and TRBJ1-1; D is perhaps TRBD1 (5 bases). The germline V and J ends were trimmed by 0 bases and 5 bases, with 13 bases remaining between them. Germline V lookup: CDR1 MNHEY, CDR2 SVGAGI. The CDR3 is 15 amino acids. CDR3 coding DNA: TGTGCCAGCAGTTACTCGGGGGGTGCGGGGACTGAAGCTTTCTTT. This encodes CASSYSGGAGTEAFF.

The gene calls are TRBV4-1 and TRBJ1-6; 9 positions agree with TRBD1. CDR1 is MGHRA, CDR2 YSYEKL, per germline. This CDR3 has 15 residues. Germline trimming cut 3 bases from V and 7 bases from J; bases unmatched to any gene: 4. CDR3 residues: CASSHHRGQNSPLHF. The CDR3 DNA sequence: TGCGCCAGCAGCCACCACAGGGGGCAGAATTCACCCCTCCACTTT.

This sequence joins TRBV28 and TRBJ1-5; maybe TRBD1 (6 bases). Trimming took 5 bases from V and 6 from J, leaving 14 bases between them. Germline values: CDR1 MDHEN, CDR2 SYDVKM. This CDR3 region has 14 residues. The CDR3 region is CASSLSQGFQPQHF. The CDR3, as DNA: TGTGCCAGCAGTCTTTCCCAGGGGTTTCAGCCCCAGCATTTT.

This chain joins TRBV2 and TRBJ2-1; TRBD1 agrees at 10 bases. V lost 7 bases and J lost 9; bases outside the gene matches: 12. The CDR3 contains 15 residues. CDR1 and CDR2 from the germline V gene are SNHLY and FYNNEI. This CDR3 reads CASNAGQGGKGEQFF. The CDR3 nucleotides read TGTGCCAGCAACGCCGGACAGGGGGGAAAGGGTGAGCAGTTCTTC.

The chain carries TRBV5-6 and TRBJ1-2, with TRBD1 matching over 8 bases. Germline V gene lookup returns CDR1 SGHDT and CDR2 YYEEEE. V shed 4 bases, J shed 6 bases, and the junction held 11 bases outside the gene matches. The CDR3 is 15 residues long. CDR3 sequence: CASSLRTGRRHGYTF. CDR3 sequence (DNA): TGTGCCAGCAGCCTAAGGACAGGGAGAAGGCATGGCTACACCTTC. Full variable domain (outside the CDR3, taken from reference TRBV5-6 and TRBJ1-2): DAGVTQSPTHLIKTRGQQVTLRCSPKSGHDTVSWYQQALGQGPQFIFQYYEEEERQRGNFPDRFSGHQFPNYSSELNVNALLLGDSALYLCASSLRTGRRHGYTFGSGTRLTVV.

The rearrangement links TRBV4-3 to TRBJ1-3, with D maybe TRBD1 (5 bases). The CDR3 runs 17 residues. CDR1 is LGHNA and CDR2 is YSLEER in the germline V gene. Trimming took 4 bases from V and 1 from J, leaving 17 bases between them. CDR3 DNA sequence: TGCGCCAGCAGCCTAATTCGCCCGACAGAGTCTGGAAACACCATATATTTT. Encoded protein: CASSLIRPTESGNTIYF.

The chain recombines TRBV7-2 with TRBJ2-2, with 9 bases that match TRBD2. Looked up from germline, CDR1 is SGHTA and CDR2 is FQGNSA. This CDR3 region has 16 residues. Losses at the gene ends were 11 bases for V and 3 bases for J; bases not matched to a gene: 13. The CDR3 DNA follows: TGTGCCGGGAAAATTTTAGCGGGAGCGGACACCGGGGAGCTGTTTTTT. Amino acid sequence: CAGKILAGADTGELFF. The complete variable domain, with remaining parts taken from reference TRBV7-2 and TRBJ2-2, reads GAGVSQSPSNKVTEKGKDVELRCDPISGHTALYWYRQSLGQGLEFLIYFQGNSAPDKSGLPSDRFSAERTGGSVSTLTIQRTQQEDSAVYLCAGKILAGADTGELFFGEGSRLTVL.